The clone carrying this T cell receptor (beta chain) has ten or more counts. This specimen belongs to a study of T cells in Graves' hyperthyroidism and ophthalmopathy. Amplification of TCR beta CDR3 regions was performed using RNA transcripts as template. In the first-round RT-PCR of the TCR CDR3, the HTBI primer set was used. MiXCR, run by TCRdb on the multiplex PCR reads, gives a single entry per CDR3 protein. The sample has a few hundred thousand distinct CDR3 sequences, around 16% seen once. With 2 bases removed from V and 5 bases from J, the gap between germline ends came to 4 bases. The CDR3 covers 11 residues.

The rearrangement joins TRBV12-3 or TRBV12-4 to TRBJ2-7; no clear D. The source of this sequence is a woman aged 18-35 years with Graves' hyperthyroidism. Sequencing was performed on blood. CDR3 residues: CASSLSHEQYF. CDR3 in DNA: TGTGCCAGCAGTTTAAGCCACGAGCAGTACTTC.